A single T cell receptor (beta chain) is shown here with its context. This entry is derived from a study of blood T cell repertoires in COVID-19. About the research overall: T cells, B-cell-depleted T cells, or PBMCs supplied cDNA or gDNA.

Per germline, CDR1 MDHEN and CDR2 SYDVKM. The CDR3 consists of 14 residues. The V end lost 7 bases, the J end lost 5 bases, and 17 bases lay between the germline ends. Measured with immunoSEQ multiplex PCR; TCRdb has only the in-frame clones, and not every one. The sample lists 70,000 to 95,000 clones, around 92% seen once, with under 7.5% in the top ten. This clonotype originated in an older woman with active COVID-19. Sequenced: peripheral blood. V gene TRBV28 combines with J gene TRBJ2-5; D perhaps matches TRBD1 (5 bases). The CDR3 loop reads CASNPRGIWETQYF. The CDR3 DNA reads TGTGCCAGCAATCCTAGGGGCATTTGGGAGACCCAGTACTTC.